The source of this T cell receptor (beta chain) is a study of cytomegalovirus exposure and HLA in healthy donors. Findings and caveats of the study: According to the study, 160 or so TCR beta chains were cytomegalovirus-associated. Later on, analysis showed that most CMV-associated TCR beta chains appeared to be HLA-restricted. Across HLA loci, a later analysis found differing TCR association rates, with DRB1 most and HLA-C fewest.

Concerning this clone: The antigen is undetermined.

Trimming took 4 bases from V and 6 from J; bases not matched to a gene: 12. The CDR3 sequence is 15 residues long. Germline assignment: CDR1 KGHSH and CDR2 LQKENI. The PCR was carried out with 60 Vbeta primers and 13 Jbeta primers. Authors' processing steps: An analysis that came later counted 80 million or so unique TCR beta chains, approximately 11 million shared. Profiling relied on immunoSEQ multiplex PCR, and the TCRdb table lists in-frame clones only, not all of them. The DNA gave D and trimming, while V, J and clone size come from that table. The sample table includes over 45,000 clones. The sample taken for sequencing was PBMCs. The chain links TRBV18 to TRBJ2-7; TRBD1 aligns across 7 bases. This sequence originates from a woman aged 18-29 years in good health and CMV-seronegative. This chain's CDR3 is CASSLQPRTGVEQYF. DNA for the CDR3: TGTGCCAGCTCACTACAACCAAGGACAGGAGTCGAGCAGTACTTC.